Presented here are 5 T cell receptor beta chains from one specimen sequenced in a study of regulatory T cells in long-lasting Graves disease. The authors built TCR beta libraries using iRepertoire HTBI primers and Arm-PCR of CDR3 regions. TCRdb reanalysed the multiplex PCR reads using MiXCR and keeps one entry per CDR3 protein. This table has over 450,000 distinct CDR3 sequences, 20% to 25% appearing once. The time point was: persistent/refractory GD, antithyroid drugs over 5 years with positive TRAb. From RNA extracted from PBMCs, the TCR library was made. The sample consisted of peripheral blood mononuclear cells (PBMCs), taken when the disease was refractory, from a patient treated with antithyroid drugs. Receptors were obtained from a female donor with Graves disease.

On this clonotype itself: A much more abundant neighbour one base away suggests this may be a read error. V gene TRBV12-3 or TRBV12-4 combines with J gene TRBJ1-1, with D possibly being TRBD1 (5 bases). The CDR3 consists of 15 residues. Trimming removed 1 base at V and 5 bases at J, with 14 bases between. The CDR3 region has the DNA TGTGCCAGCAGTTTAGGCCGGCGGGGGTGGACTGAAGCTTTCTTT. It yields the protein CASSLGRRGWTEAFF.

This clonotype was picked up a small number of times. This rearrangement joins TRBV20-1 to TRBJ1-1; no firm D call. The V gene's germline CDR1 is DFQATT and CDR2 SNEGSKA (reference sequence). The V end was cut by 6 bases, the J end by 4 bases, with 24 bases between. The CDR3 loop spans 16 amino acids. Here the CDR3 DNA reads TGCAGTGCAAGACCCGGGAGAGAAGGTATTGGCACTGAAGCTTTCTTT. Residues: CSARPGREGIGTEAFF.

This clonotype occurred many times. J is TRBJ1-1 and V is TRBV6-1; D is undetermined. The germline gives CDR1 MNHNS, CDR2 SASEGT. The V and J ends lost 6 bases and 2 bases respectively, with 7 bases between them. The CDR3 extends over 12 amino acids. CDR3 loop: CASSPRNTEAFF. In DNA, the CDR3 is TGTGCCAGCAGCCCCCGCAACACTGAAGCTTTCTTT.

This clonotype was counted a few times. The V and J genes are TRBV19 and TRBJ2-7; D gene unclear. The CDR3 consists of 14 residues. Trimming left V 1 base short and J 7 bases short, with 14 bases between. Germline V gene sequence: CDR1 LNHDA, CDR2 SQIVND (reference sequence). CDR3 nucleotide sequence: TGTGCCAGTAGTATAGGGCGGACCCCCTTGGAGCAGTACTTC. Its translation is CASSIGRTPLEQYF.

The V call is TRBV10-3, the J call TRBJ1-1; D is perhaps TRBD1 (6 bases). The CDR3 loop spans 15 amino acids. Germline V gene lookup returns CDR1 ENHRY and CDR2 SYGVKD. V dropped 0 bases and J dropped 10 bases, with 18 bases sitting between them. CDR3 loop: CAISESTGSPAGAFF. In DNA, the CDR3 is TGTGCCATCAGTGAGTCTACAGGGTCTCCAGCCGGAGCTTTCTTT.